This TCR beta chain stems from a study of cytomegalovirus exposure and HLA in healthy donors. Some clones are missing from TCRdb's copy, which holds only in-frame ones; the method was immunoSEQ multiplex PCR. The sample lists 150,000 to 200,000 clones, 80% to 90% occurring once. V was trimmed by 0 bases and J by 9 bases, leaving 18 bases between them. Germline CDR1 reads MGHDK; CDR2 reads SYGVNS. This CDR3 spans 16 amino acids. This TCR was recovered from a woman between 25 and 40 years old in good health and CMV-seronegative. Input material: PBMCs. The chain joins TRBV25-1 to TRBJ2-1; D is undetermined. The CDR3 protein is CASSEYKTSPNSEQFF. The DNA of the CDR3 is TGTGCCAGCAGTGAATATAAAACTTCCCCGAACTCTGAGCAGTTCTTC. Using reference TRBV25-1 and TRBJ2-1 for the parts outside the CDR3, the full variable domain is EADIYQTPRYLVIGTGKKITLECSQTMGHDKMYWYQQDPGMELHLIHYSYGVNSTEKGDLSSESTVSRIRTEHFPLTLESARPSHTSQYLCASSEYKTSPNSEQFFGPGTRLTVL.